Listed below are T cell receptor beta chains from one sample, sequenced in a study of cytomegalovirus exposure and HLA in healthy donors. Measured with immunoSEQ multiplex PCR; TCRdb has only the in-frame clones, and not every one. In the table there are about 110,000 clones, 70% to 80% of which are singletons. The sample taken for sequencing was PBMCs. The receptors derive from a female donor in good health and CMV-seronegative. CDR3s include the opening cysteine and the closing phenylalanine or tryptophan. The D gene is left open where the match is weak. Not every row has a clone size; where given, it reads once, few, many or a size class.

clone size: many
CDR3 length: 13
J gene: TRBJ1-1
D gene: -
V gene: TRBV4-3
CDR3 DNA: TGCGCCAGCAGCCAGGAGCTAAACACTGAAGCTTTCTTT
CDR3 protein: CASSQELNTEAFF

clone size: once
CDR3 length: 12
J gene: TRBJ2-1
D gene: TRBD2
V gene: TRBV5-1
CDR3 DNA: TGCGCCAGCAGCCGGGGGGGAATTGAGCAGTTCTTC
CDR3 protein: CASSRGGIEQFF

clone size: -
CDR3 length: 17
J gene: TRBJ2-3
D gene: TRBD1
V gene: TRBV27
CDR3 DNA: TGTGCCAGCAGTACCCTGGACAGGGGGCGTAGGACAGATACGCAGTATTTT
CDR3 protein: CASSTLDRGRRTDTQYF

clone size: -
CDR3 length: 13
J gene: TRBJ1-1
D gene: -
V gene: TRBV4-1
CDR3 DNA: TGCGCCAGCAGCCCAACACAGGGCACTGAAGCTTTCTTT
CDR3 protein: CASSPTQGTEAFF

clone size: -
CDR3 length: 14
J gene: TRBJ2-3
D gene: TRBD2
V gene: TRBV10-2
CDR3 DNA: TGCGCCAGCAGTGTCAGCGGGAGAACAGATACGCAGTATTTT
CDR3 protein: CASSVSGRTDTQYF

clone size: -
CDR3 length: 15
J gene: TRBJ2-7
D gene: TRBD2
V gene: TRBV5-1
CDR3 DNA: TGCGCCAGCAGCGCGACTAGCGGCCAAACCTACGAGCAGTACTTC
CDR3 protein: CASSATSGQTYEQYF

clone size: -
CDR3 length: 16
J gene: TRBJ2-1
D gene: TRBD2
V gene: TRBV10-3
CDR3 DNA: TGTGCCATCAGTGTCCCGGGACTAGCGGGAGCCAATGAGCAGTTCTTC
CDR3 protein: CAISVPGLAGANEQFF

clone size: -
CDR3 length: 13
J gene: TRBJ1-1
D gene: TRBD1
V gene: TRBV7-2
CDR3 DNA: TGTGCCAGCAGCTTTACAGGGGGCACTGAAGCTTTCTTT
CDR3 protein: CASSFTGGTEAFF

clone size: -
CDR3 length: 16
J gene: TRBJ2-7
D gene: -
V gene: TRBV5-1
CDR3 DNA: TGCGCCAGCAGCTCCCGAGACAGGAAGGTGAATTACGAGCAGTACTTC
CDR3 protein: CASSSRDRKVNYEQYF

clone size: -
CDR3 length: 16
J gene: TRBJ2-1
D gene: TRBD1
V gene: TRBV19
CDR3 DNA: TGTGCCAGTAGTTCCAGGGACAGTTCCATTCGCAATGAGCAGTTCTTC
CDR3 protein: CASSSRDSSIRNEQFF

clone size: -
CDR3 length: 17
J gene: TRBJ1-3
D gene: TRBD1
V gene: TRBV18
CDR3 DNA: TGTGCCAGCTCACCACCTAGGACAGGGCTCTCTGGAAACACCATATATTTT
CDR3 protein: CASSPPRTGLSGNTIYF

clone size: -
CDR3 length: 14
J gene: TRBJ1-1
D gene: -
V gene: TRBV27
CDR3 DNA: TGTGCCAGCAGTACCAGGGTGGGGAACACTGAAGCTTTCTTT
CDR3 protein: CASSTRVGNTEAFF

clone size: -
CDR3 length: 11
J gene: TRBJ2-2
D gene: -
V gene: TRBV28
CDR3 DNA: TGTGCCAGCTCCAGGACCGGGGAGCTGTTTTTT
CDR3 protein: CASSRTGELFF

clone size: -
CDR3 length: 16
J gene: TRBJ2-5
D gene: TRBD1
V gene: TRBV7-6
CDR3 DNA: TGTGCCAGCAGCTTAGTAGCACAGGGGTTGGGGGAGACCCAGTACTTC
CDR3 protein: CASSLVAQGLGETQYF

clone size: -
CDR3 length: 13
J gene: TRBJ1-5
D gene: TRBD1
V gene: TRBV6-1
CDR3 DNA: TGTGCCAGCGGGACAGCTTCCAATCAGCCCCAGCATTTT
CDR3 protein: CASGTASNQPQHF

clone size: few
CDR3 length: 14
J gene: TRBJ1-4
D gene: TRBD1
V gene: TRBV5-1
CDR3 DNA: TGCGCCAGCAGCTTGAGGACAGGGCGGGAAAAACTGTTTTTT
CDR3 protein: CASSLRTGREKLFF

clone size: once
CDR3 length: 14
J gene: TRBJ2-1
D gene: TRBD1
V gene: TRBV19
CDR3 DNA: TGTGCCAGCGAGGAGTACAGGGGGTTGGGTGAGCAGTTCTTC
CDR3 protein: CASEEYRGLGEQFF

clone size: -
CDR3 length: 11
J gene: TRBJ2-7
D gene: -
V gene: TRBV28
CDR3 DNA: TGTGCCAGCAGCTCCAGGGGCGAGCAGTACTTC
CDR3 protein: CASSSRGEQYF

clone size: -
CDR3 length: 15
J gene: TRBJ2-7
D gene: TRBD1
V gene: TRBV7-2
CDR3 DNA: TGTGCCAGCAGCACCTGGACAGGCCCGCCCTACGAGCAGTACTTC
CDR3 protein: CASSTWTGPPYEQYF

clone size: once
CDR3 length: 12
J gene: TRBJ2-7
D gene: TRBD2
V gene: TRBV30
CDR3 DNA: TGTGCCGGTGGGCGGCGGGAGGCGGAGCAGTACTTC
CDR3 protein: CAGGRREAEQYF

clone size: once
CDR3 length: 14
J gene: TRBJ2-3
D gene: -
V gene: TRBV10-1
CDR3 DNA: TGCGCCAGCAGTGAGTCTATTCTCACAGATACGCAGTATTTT
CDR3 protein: CASSESILTDTQYF

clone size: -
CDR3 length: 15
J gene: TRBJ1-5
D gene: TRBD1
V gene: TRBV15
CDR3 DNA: TGTGCCACCAGCAGAGATCTCACAGGGGGTCAGCCCCAGCATTTT
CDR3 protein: CATSRDLTGGQPQHF